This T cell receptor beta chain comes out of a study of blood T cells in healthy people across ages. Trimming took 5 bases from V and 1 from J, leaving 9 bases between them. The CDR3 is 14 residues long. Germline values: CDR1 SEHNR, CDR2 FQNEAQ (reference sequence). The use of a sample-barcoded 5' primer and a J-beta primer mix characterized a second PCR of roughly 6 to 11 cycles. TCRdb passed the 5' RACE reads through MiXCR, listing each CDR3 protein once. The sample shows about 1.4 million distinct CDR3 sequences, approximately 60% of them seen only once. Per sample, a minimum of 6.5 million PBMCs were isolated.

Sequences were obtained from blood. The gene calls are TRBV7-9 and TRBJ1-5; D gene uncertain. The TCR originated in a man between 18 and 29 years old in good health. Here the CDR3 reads CASSPSSSNQPQHF. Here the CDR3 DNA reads TGTGCCAGCAGCCCCAGCAGCAGCAATCAGCCCCAGCATTTT.